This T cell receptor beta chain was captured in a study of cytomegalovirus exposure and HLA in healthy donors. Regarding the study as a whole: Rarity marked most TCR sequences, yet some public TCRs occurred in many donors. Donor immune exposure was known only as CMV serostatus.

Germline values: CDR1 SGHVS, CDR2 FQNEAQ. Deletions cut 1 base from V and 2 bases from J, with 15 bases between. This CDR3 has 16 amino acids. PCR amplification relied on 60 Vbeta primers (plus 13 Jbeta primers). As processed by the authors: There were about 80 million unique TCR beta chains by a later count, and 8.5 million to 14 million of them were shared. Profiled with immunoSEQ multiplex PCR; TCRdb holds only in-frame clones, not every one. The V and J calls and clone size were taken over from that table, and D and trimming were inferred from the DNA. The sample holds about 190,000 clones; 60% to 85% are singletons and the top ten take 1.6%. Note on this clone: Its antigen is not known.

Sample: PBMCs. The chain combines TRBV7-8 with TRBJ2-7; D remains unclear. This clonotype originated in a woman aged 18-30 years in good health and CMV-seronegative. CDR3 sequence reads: CASSLVRSRSTYEQYF. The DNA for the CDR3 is TGTGCCAGCAGCTTAGTGAGGAGTAGAAGTACCTACGAGCAGTACTTC. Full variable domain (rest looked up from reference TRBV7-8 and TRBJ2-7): GAGVSQSPRYKVAKRGQDVALRCDPISGHVSLFWYQQALGQGPEFLTYFQNEAQLDKSGLPSDRFFAERPEGSVSTLKIQRTQQEDSAVYLCASSLVRSRSTYEQYFGPGTRLTVT.